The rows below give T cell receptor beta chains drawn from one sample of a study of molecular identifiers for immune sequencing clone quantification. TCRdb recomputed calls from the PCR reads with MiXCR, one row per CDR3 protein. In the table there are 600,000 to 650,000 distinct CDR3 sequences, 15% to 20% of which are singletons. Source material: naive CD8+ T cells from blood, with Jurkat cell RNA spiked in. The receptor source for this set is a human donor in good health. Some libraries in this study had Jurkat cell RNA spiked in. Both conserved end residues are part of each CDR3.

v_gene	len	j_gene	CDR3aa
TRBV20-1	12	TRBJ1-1	CSARVAGTEAFF
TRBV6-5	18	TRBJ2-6	CASNPSADIIRGANVLTF
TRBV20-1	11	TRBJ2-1	CSANTNNEQFF
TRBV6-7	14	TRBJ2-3	CASSRREDTDTQYF
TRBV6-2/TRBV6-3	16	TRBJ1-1	CASSYQTQGNDDEAFF
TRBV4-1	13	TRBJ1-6	CASSQDLSSPLHF
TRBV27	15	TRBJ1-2	CASRTARGPNYGYTF
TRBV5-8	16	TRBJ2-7	CASSQLDGSVDYEQYF
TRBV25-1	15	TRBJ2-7	CASSDPARGSYEQYF
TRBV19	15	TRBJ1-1	CASSIDPLEGTEAFF
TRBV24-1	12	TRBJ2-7	CATSVTGYEQYF
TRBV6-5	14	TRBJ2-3	CASSYSTGSDTQYF
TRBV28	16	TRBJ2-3	CASSLWSEGLEVTQYF
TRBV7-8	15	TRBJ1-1	CASSLHRQLNTEAFF
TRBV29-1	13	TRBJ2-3	CSAGDRVTDTQYF
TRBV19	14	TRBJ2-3	CASSKRQGSDTQYF
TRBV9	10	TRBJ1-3	CASSGDTIYF
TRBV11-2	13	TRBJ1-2	CASSLAVHYGYTF
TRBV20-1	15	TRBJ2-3	CSARDLWQGTDTQYF
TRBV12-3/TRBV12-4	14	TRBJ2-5	CASSLGDRGETQYF
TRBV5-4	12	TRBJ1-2	CASSTEGYGYTF
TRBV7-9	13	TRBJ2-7	CASRPGQAYEQYF
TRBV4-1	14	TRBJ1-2	CASSQGPMSYGYTF
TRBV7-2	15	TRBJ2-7	CASRLGLAGGQEQYF
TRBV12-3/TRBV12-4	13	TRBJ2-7	CASSWTGGNEQYF
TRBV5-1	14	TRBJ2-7	CASSWDRNSYEQYF
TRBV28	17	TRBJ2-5	CASSFRDRGVVGETQYF
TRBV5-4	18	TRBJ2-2	CASGPGLAGGTPTGELFF
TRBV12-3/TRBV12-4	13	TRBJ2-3	CASSFSVRDTQYF
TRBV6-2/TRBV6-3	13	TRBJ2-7	CASQAGPILEQYF
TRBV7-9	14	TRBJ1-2	CASSDGTDLYGYTF
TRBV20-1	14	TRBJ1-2	CSALPPGGYYGYTF
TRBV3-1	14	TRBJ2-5	CASSEQGSQETQYF
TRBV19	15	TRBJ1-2	CATARGRGRSYGYTF
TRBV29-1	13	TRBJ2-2	CSVQHPNTGELFF
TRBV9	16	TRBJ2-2	CASSVQGVVGAGELFF
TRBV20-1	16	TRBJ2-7	CSARDRIRQGAHEQYF
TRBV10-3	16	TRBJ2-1	CAISEFKRGTYNEQFF
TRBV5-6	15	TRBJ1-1	CASSREVRVSPEAFF
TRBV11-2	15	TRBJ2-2	CASSFAGGNTGELFF
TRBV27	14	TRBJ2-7	CASSAQGTPYEQYF
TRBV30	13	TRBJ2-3	CAWSVLGANTQYF
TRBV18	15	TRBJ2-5	CASSPGWQGEETQYF
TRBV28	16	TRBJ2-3	CASRSQGAVSTDTQYF
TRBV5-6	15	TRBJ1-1	CASSYWTTMNTEAFF
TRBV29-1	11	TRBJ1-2	CSVRHDFGYTF
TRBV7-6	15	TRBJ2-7	CASSAGTSGFYEQYF
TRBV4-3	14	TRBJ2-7	CASSEKTGDYEQYF
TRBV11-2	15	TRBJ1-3	CASSPAASSGNTIYF
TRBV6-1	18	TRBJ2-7	CASSEALGVGATDYEQYF
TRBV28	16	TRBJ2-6	CASGNTGLSGANVLTF